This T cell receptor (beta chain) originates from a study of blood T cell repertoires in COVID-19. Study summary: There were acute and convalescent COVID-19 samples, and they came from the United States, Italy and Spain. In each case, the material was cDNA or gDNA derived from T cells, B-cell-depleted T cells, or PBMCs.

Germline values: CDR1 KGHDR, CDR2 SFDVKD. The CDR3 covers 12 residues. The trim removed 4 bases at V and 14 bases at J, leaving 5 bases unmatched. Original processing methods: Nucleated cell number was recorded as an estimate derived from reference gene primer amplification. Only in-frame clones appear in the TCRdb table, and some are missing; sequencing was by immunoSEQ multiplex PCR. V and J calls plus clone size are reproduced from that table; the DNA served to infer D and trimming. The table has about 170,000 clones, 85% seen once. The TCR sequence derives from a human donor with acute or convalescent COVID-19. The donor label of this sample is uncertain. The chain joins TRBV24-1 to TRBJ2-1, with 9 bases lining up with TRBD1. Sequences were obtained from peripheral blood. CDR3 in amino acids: CATSDADRGKFF. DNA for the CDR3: TGTGCCACCAGTGACGCGGACAGGGGAAAGTTCTTC.